The TCR beta chain under discussion was sequenced for a study of OX40 agonist ivuxolimab in advanced cancers. Study details: Patients got intravenous ivuxolimab at 0.01 to 10 mg/kg every 2 weeks. Three partial responders included one hepatocellular carcinoma patient and two cutaneous melanoma patients. General study results and limits: Clonal expansion from baseline to week 6 occurred in both CD4+ and CD8+ T cells.

The method was immunoSEQ multiplex PCR; TCRdb's version includes in-frame clones alone and lacks a portion of them. In the table there are approximately 38,000 clones, over 80% of which are singletons. A word on this clone: Its specificity is unknown.

Germline CDR1 reads SGDLS; CDR2 reads YYNGEE. V lost 3 bases, J lost 1 base, and 6 bases stayed unmatched. The CDR3 contains 16 residues. Sample: CD4+ or CD8+ T cells sorted from blood, taken in a trial of the OX40 agonist ivuxolimab. The chain joins TRBV9 to TRBJ2-5; 10 bases align to TRBD2. The clonotype comes from an adult with an advanced solid tumor such as melanoma, head and neck, liver or kidney cancer. The CDR3 reads CASSAPSGGPQETQYF. The CDR3 DNA is TGTGCCAGCAGCGCACCTAGCGGGGGCCCCCAAGAGACCCAGTACTTC.